This entry describes one T cell receptor (beta chain). This sample was taken from a study of blood T cell repertoires in COVID-19. About the study: PBMCs, B-cell-depleted T cells, or T cells were the source of the cDNA or gDNA that made up the material.

The length of the CDR3 is 15 residues. V was clipped by 7 bases and J by 1 base, with 11 bases between them. Germline-derived CDR1 and CDR2 are SGHVS and FNYEAQ. Original methodology: Amplified reference gene primers provided the basis for estimating nucleated cell counts. Profiled with immunoSEQ multiplex PCR; TCRdb holds only in-frame clones, not every one. The V and J calls and clone size come from that table; D and trimming were worked out from the DNA. The sample carries some 360,000 clones, roughly 86% recorded once. Seattle cases were enrolled at active infection and followed longitudinally. Source material: peripheral blood. The rearrangement links TRBV7-6 to TRBJ1-6, with D hard to call. The sequence derives from a woman aged 55-70 years with COVID-19, enrolled during active disease. This chain's CDR3 is CASKADRSYNSPLHF. CDR3 in DNA: TGTGCCAGCAAAGCTGATCGATCCTATAATTCACCCCTCCACTTT.